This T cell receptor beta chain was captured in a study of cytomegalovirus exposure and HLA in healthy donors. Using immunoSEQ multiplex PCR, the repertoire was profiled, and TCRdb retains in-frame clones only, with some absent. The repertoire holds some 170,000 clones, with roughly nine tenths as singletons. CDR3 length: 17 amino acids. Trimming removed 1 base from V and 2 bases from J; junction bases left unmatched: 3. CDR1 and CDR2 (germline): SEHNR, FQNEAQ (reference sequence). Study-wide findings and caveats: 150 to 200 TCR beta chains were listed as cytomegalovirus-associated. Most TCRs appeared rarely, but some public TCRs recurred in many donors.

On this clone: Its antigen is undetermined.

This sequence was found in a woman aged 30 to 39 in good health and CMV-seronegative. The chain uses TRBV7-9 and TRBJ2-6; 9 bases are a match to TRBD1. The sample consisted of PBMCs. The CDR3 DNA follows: TGTGCCAGCAGCTTAGGGGACAGGGAAGCTGGGGCCAACGTCCTGACTTTC. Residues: CASSLGDREAGANVLTF.